These T cell receptor beta chains were read from a single sample in a study of blood T cell repertoires in COVID-19. Repertoires were generated with immunoSEQ multiplex PCR, while TCRdb's copy carries only in-frame clones and drops some. The data contain about 72,000 clones, 91% of them seen just once; the ten biggest clones take up around 6.7%. The sample consisted of peripheral blood. The receptor source for this set is a human donor in a cohort sampled during active COVID-19. CDR3s include the opening cysteine and the closing phenylalanine or tryptophan. Fields, in order: D gene, clone size, J gene, V gene, CDR3 protein, CDR3 DNA. A D gene is named only where the DNA matches it firmly. Size values are once, few and many counts, or a class for expanded clones, and some rows have none.

TRBD2 . TRBJ2-6 TRBV7-8 CASRAGGVGANVLTF TGTGCCAGCAGAGCTGGGGGGGTTGGGGCCAACGTCCTGACTTTC
. . TRBJ1-1 TRBV6-2/TRBV6-3 CASSERAGGHTEAFF TGTGCCAGCAGCGAAAGAGCGGGGGGTCACACTGAAGCTTTCTTT
. . TRBJ2-3 TRBV14 CASSQDSRAWNTQYF TGTGCCAGCAGCCAAGATAGCAGGGCTTGGAATACGCAGTATTTT
. few TRBJ1-5 TRBV2 CASSSRVRNQPQHF TGTGCCAGCAGTTCCAGGGTCCGCAATCAGCCCCAGCATTTT
TRBD1 . TRBJ1-4 TRBV28 CAVGQSAAFANEKLFF TGTGCCGTGGGACAGTCTGCGGCTTTCGCTAATGAAAAACTGTTTTTT
TRBD1 . TRBJ1-2 TRBV28 CASSLDPGQIYGYTF TGTGCCAGCAGTTTAGATCCGGGACAGATCTATGGCTACACCTTC
TRBD1 . TRBJ1-6 TRBV3-1/TRBV3-2 CASSQRAGTGGAKADSPLHF TGTGCCAGCAGCCAAAGGGCGGGGACAGGGGGCGCAAAGGCGGATTCACCCCTCCACTTT
. once TRBJ1-2 TRBV18 CASSPNLDRYPGYTF TGTGCCAGCTCACCAAACCTTGACAGGTACCCTGGCTACACCTTC
. . TRBJ1-3 TRBV19 CASILDRSSGNTIYF TGTGCCAGTATCCTCGACCGGAGCTCTGGAAACACCATATATTTT
TRBD2 . TRBJ2-1 TRBV7-9 CASSLDLGLDSYEQFF TGTGCCAGCAGCTTAGACCTGGGACTAGACAGCTATGAGCAGTTCTTC
TRBD1 . TRBJ2-7 TRBV6-1 CASSDPLQGAGEQYF TGTGCCAGCAGTGACCCTCTACAGGGGGCGGGCGAGCAGTACTTC
. . TRBJ1-1 TRBV7-2 CASSLGAGWQGGTEAFF TGTGCCAGCAGCTTAGGGGCGGGATGGCAGGGCGGAACTGAAGCTTTCTTT
. . TRBJ2-7 TRBV6-2/TRBV6-3 CASSDKVYEQYF TGTGCCAGCAGTGACAAGGTCTACGAGCAGTACTTC
. . TRBJ1-2 TRBV4-1 CASSQVPGIGYTF TGCGCCAGCAGCCAAGTCCCGGGGATTGGCTACACCTTC
TRBD1 . TRBJ2-7 TRBV19 CASSISSGTGSYEQYF TGTGCCAGTAGTATCTCATCCGGGACAGGGTCCTACGAGCAGTACTTC
TRBD1 . TRBJ2-2 TRBV5-1 CASTTPGQATGELFF TGCGCCAGCACCACACCGGGACAGGCTACCGGGGAGCTGTTTTTT
. . TRBJ2-7 TRBV25-1 CASTGTYPPYEQYF TGTGCCAGCACCGGGACATACCCTCCCTACGAGCAGTACTTC
TRBD1 once TRBJ1-5 TRBV10-2 CASSERDRVKSNQPQHF TGCGCCAGCAGCGAAAGGGACAGGGTAAAGAGCAATCAGCCCCAGCATTTT
TRBD2 . TRBJ2-5 TRBV7-2 CASSTSGADGETQYF TGTGCCAGCAGCACAAGCGGGGCCGATGGAGAGACCCAGTACTTC
. . TRBJ1-3 TRBV6-5 CAFRGSSGNTIYF TGTGCCTTCAGGGGCAGTTCTGGAAACACCATATATTTT
TRBD2 . TRBJ2-1 TRBV5-1 CASSLMGLANEQFF TGCGCCAGCAGCTTGATGGGACTAGCGAATGAGCAGTTCTTC
TRBD2 . TRBJ2-3 TRBV4-1 CASSQGAGGILTDTQYF TGCGCCAGCAGCCAAGGAGCGGGAGGTATTTTAACAGATACGCAGTATTTT
. . TRBJ1-6 TRBV27 CASMAARDAYNSPLHF TGTGCCAGCATGGCGGCGAGGGATGCCTATAATTCACCCCTCCACTTT
. . TRBJ2-3 TRBV7-9 CASSSFGTDTQYF TGTGCCAGCAGCTCTTTCGGCACAGATACGCAGTATTTT
. . TRBJ1-1 TRBV13 CASSFPTVNTEAFF TGTGCCAGCAGCTTCCCGACAGTGAACACTGAAGCTTTCTTT
TRBD2 . TRBJ2-5 TRBV7-8 CASSFLAGVKETQYF TGTGCCAGCAGCTTTCTAGCGGGTGTTAAAGAGACCCAGTACTTC
. once TRBJ1-4 TRBV4-3 CASSQNTGQSNEKLFF TGCGCCAGCAGCCAAAATACTGGACAGTCTAATGAAAAACTGTTTTTT
. . TRBJ1-5 TRBV18 CASSPLDSTNQPQHF TGTGCCAGCTCACCACTCGACAGCACCAATCAGCCCCAGCATTTT
TRBD1 . TRBJ1-2 TRBV7-2 CASSARPGQGNYGYTF TGTGCCAGCAGCGCTAGGCCGGGACAGGGGAACTATGGCTACACCTTC
. . TRBJ1-5 TRBV28 CASSLLLLQAPQHF TGTGCCAGCAGTTTACTTCTCTTACAGGCGCCCCAGCATTTT
TRBD2 . TRBJ2-2 TRBV7-9 CASSSLAGIGELFF TGTGCCAGCAGCTCTCTAGCGGGAATCGGGGAGCTGTTTTTT
. once TRBJ1-2 TRBV28 CASSFPAGGGYTF TGTGCCAGCAGTTTCCCGGCGGGGGGCGGCTACACCTTC
TRBD2 . TRBJ2-1 TRBV18 CASSPGLAGGPQNEQFF TGTGCCAGCTCACCCGGACTAGCGGGGGGGCCGCAGAATGAGCAGTTCTTC
TRBD1 . TRBJ1-1 TRBV7-2 CASSSSRPGQGSNTEAFF TGTGCCAGCAGCTCTAGCCGACCGGGACAGGGATCTAACACTGAAGCTTTCTTT
. . TRBJ2-5 TRBV11-2 CASSPPPAGETQYF TGTGCCAGCAGCCCACCGCCGGCGGGAGAGACCCAGTACTTC
. . TRBJ2-1 TRBV7-2 CASSPQGSVSYNEQFF TGTGCCAGCAGCCCGCAGGGTTCGGTATCCTACAATGAGCAGTTCTTC
TRBD1 . TRBJ1-2 TRBV2 CASRPTGLDGYTF TGTGCCAGCAGGCCGACAGGGTTGGATGGCTACACCTTC
TRBD2 once TRBJ2-1 TRBV5-1 CASSLLVAGVNNEQFF TGCGCCAGCAGCTTGTTAGTAGCGGGAGTAAACAATGAGCAGTTCTTC
TRBD1 . TRBJ1-6 TRBV30 CAWSVSGGSGNSPLHF TGTGCCTGGAGTGTCTCAGGGGGAAGCGGTAATTCACCCCTCCACTTT
. . TRBJ2-3 TRBV19 CASSIRRGRSDTQYF TGTGCCAGTAGTATCAGGAGGGGGCGGTCAGATACGCAGTATTTT
TRBD1 . TRBJ1-2 TRBV9 CASSVGGQGDGYTF TGTGCCAGCAGCGTAGGTGGACAGGGGGATGGCTACACCTTC
TRBD2 . TRBJ2-7 TRBV5-1 CASSLNVRGGAYEQYF TGCGCCAGCAGCTTGAATGTACGCGGGGGTGCTTACGAGCAGTACTTC
. . TRBJ1-1 TRBV6-5 CASSYEGGAEAFF TGTGCCAGCAGTTACGAGGGAGGCGCTGAAGCTTTCTTT
. . TRBJ2-1 TRBV21-1 CASSISGRALLGEQFF TGTGCCAGCAGCATAAGCGGGAGGGCCTTACTAGGGGAGCAGTTCTTC
. . TRBJ2-7 TRBV11-2 CASSLRRESYEQYF TGTGCCAGCAGCTTACGCAGGGAAAGCTACGAGCAGTACTTC
TRBD2 . TRBJ2-3 TRBV9 CASSVVGSGSDTQYF TGTGCCAGCAGCGTAGTGGGGAGCGGGAGTGATACGCAGTATTTT
. . TRBJ2-7 TRBV28 CATRASGPYEQYF TGTGCCACCCGGGCCAGCGGACCCTACGAGCAGTACTTC
. . TRBJ2-5 TRBV12-5 CASGLASGWAILETQYF TGTGCTAGTGGTTTGGCCTCCGGTTGGGCGATACTAGAGACCCAGTACTTC
TRBD1 . TRBJ2-7 TRBV7-3 CASSLSGGNHYEQYF TGTGCCAGCAGCTTATCAGGGGGCAACCATTACGAGCAGTACTTC
. . TRBJ2-2 TRBV9 CASSGGGLLAGELFF TGTGCCAGCAGCGGGGGCGGACTATTAGCCGGGGAGCTGTTTTTT
TRBD1 . TRBJ1-5 TRBV10-3 CATLDRDSNQPQHF TGTGCCACCTTGGACAGGGATAGCAATCAGCCCCAGCATTTT
. . TRBJ2-3 TRBV19 CASSISWLARQRDTQYF TGTGCCAGTAGTATTTCGTGGCTAGCGAGGCAGCGTGATACGCAGTATTTT
TRBD1 . TRBJ1-1 TRBV28 CASTERDSGYTEAFF TGTGCCAGCACCGAACGGGACAGCGGATACACTGAAGCTTTCTTT
. once TRBJ1-6 TRBV6-2/TRBV6-3 CASSVTGRGNSPLHF TGTGCCAGCAGTGTAACAGGACGCGGTAATTCACCCCTCCACTTT